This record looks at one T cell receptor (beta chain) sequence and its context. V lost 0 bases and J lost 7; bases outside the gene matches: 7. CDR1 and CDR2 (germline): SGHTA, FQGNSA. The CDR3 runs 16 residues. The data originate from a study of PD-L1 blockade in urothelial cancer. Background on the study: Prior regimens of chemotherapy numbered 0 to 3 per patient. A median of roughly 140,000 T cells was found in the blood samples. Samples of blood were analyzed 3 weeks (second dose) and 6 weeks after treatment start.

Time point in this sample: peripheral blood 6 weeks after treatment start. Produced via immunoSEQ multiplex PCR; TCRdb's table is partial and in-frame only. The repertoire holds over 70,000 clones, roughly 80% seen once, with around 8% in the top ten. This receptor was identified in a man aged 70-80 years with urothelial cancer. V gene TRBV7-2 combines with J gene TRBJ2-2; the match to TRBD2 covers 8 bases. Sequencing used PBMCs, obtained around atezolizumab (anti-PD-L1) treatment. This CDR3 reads CASSLAGGGPGGELFF. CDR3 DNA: TGTGCCAGCAGCTTAGCCGGGGGGGGGCCCGGCGGGGAGCTGTTTTTT.